What follows are 16 T cell receptor beta chains derived from one specimen sequenced in a study of PD-L1 blockade in urothelial cancer. This table comes from immunoSEQ multiplex PCR, and its TCRdb copy is limited to in-frame clones, with some not included. The sample comprises fewer than 30,000 clones, roughly 80% of which are singletons, and 8% to 10% rests with the top ten. Here the sequenced sample was PBMCs, taken around atezolizumab (anti-PD-L1) treatment. The receptor source for this set is a man between 65 and 85 years old with urothelial cancer.

In this sample, this clone turned up once. V usage is TRBV6-1 and J usage is TRBJ2-6; D might be TRBD1 (6 bases). The CDR3 has 15 residues. V was cut by 4 bases and J by 2 bases, with 9 bases left in between. The germline V gene encodes CDR1 MNHNS and CDR2 SASEGT. The CDR3 spells CASSAQGPGANVLTF. The CDR3 DNA reads as TGTGCCAGCAGTGCACAGGGTCCTGGGGCCAACGTCCTGACTTTC.

The chain carries TRBV11-3 and TRBJ2-7; 8 positions agree with TRBD2. With V trimmed by 5 bases and J by 5 bases, 11 bases remained unmatched. This CDR3 comprises 15 residues. The germline V gene has CDR1 SGHNT and CDR2 YENEEA. CDR3 DNA: TGTGCCAGCAGCACTGGACAGCCGGGAGGGAACGAGCAGTACTTC. Protein sequence: CASSTGQPGGNEQYF.

The rearrangement uses TRBV28 and TRBJ1-4, with 7 bases that match TRBD1. V dropped 6 bases and J dropped 7; count of bases not matched to a gene: 11. Germline CDR1 MDHEN, CDR2 SYDVKM. This CDR3 is built from 15 residues. The CDR3: CASSLEGQVSEKLFF. Written as DNA, the CDR3 is TGTGCCAGCAGCCTCGAAGGACAGGTTAGTGAAAAACTGTTTTTT.

The chain uses TRBV29-1 and TRBJ2-3, with TRBD1 as a possible D gene (5 bases). V was shortened by 3 bases and J by 2 bases, with 12 bases between the two germline ends. CDR3 length: 14 amino acids. The V gene's germline CDR1 is SQVTM and CDR2 ANQGSEA. CDR3 region: CSVELSRDTDTQYF. CDR3 DNA sequence: TGCAGCGTTGAGCTAAGCAGGGACACAGATACGCAGTATTTT.

The V gene is TRBV4-1, the J gene TRBJ1-4; TRBD1 is a possible D gene (5 bases). The CDR3 runs 16 residues. The germline gives CDR1 MGHRA, CDR2 YSYEKL. The V gene lost 4 bases and the J gene lost 4 bases, with 16 bases spanning the gap. The CDR3 coding sequence is TGCGCCAGCAGCCCCCCGAAAGGCAGGGTTAATGAAAAACTGTTTTTT. It specifies CASSPPKGRVNEKLFF.

The V and J genes are TRBV19 and TRBJ1-3; D gene uncertain. Germline CDR1 LNHDA, CDR2 SQIVND (reference sequence). Deletions cut 0 bases from V and 0 bases from J, with 6 bases between. This CDR3 has 15 amino acids. The CDR3 DNA reads TGTGCCAGTAGTATAGACTGGAGCTCTGGAAACACCATATATTTT. Its translation: CASSIDWSSGNTIYF.

This sequence joins TRBV5-1 and TRBJ1-3; D ambiguous. There are 16 residues in the CDR3. V lost 3 bases and J lost 2, with 15 bases in between. Germline CDR1 and CDR2: SGHRS and YFSETQ. The CDR3 loop is CASSSVAGVPGNTIYF. The CDR3 DNA follows: TGCGCCAGCAGCTCAGTAGCGGGAGTCCCTGGAAACACCATATATTTT.

V and J are TRBV6-1 and TRBJ2-1, with D hard to call. The V end was cut by 2 bases, the J end by 0 bases, with 11 bases between. Germline lookup yields CDR1 MNHNS and CDR2 SASEGT. The CDR3 totals 16 residues. CDR3 sequence: CASSERAAASYNEQFF. As DNA, the CDR3 is TGTGCCAGCAGTGAACGTGCTGCGGCCTCCTACAATGAGCAGTTCTTC.

This chain links TRBV7-2 with TRBJ2-2; 8 bases fit TRBD1. CDR3 length equals 16 residues. Germline CDR1 reads SGHTA; CDR2 reads FQGNSA. After removal of 1 base from V and 5 bases from J, the junction contained 6 bases not matched to a gene. The CDR3 spells CASSLGDRLKTGELFF. The CDR3 DNA sequence: TGTGCCAGCAGCTTAGGGGACAGGCTGAAAACCGGGGAGCTGTTTTTT.

The V and J genes are TRBV5-4 and TRBJ2-2, with 12 bases lining up with TRBD2. This CDR3 region has 16 residues. From germline, CDR1 is SGHNT and CDR2 YYREEE (reference sequence). The J segment lost 4 bases and the V segment lost 3 bases, leaving 4 bases of the junction unmatched. CDR3: CASSSASGRATGELFF. As DNA, the CDR3 is TGTGCCAGCAGCTCCGCTAGCGGGAGGGCCACCGGGGAGCTGTTTTTT.

The chain employs TRBV20-1 and TRBJ2-1; D unclear. The germline V gene encodes CDR1 DFQATT and CDR2 SNEGSKA (reference sequence). The length of the CDR3 is 11 residues. V lost 7 bases, J lost 7 bases, and 11 bases lay in between. CDR3 nucleotide sequence: TGCAGTGGAGGTAGTCTGAATGAGCAGTTCTTC. This codes for CSGGSLNEQFF.

This chain links TRBV6-1 with TRBJ2-1, with 9 positions matching TRBD2. The germline gives CDR1 MNHNS, CDR2 SASEGT. This CDR3 is 14 amino acids long. J gave up 10 bases and V 7 bases, and 11 bases lay outside the gene matches. CDR3: CASTLAGLFGEQFF. The CDR3 coding sequence is TGTGCCAGCACTCTAGCGGGATTATTTGGGGAGCAGTTCTTC.

The V call is TRBV7-2, the J call TRBJ2-2, with D possibly being TRBD1 (5 bases). The CDR3 length is 16 residues. With 1 base removed from V and 4 bases from J, the gap between germline ends came to 13 bases. The germline gives CDR1 SGHTA, CDR2 FQGNSA. The CDR3 loop reads CASSLESSRGTGELFF. In DNA, the CDR3 is TGTGCCAGCAGCTTAGAGAGTAGTAGGGGCACCGGGGAGCTGTTTTTT.

The chain links TRBV28 to TRBJ1-2; no clear D gene. Trimming removed 2 bases from V and 6 bases from J, with 7 bases in between. Looked up from germline, CDR1 is MDHEN and CDR2 is SYDVKM. The CDR3 has 12 amino acids. DNA for the CDR3: TGTGCCAGCAGTTTACTAGACGATGGCTACACCTTC. This translates into CASSLLDDGYTF.

The chain carries TRBV6-5 and TRBJ1-2; 8 bases agree with TRBD1. The length of the CDR3 is 15 residues. Unmatched junction bases numbered 9, after V lost 5 bases and J lost 4 bases. Germline CDR1 MNHEY, CDR2 SVGAGI. In DNA, the CDR3 is TGTGCCAGCAGTAGAGACAGGGGAGCGTTCTATGGCTACACCTTC. Its translation: CASSRDRGAFYGYTF.

This chain joins TRBV19 and TRBJ1-1; the match to TRBD1 covers 10 bases. Trimming took 6 bases from V and 5 from J; bases not matched to a gene: 6. Germline V gives CDR1 LNHDA, CDR2 SQIVND (reference sequence). CDR3 length equals 14 residues. In DNA form, the CDR3 reads TGTGCCAGTAGGAAGACAGGGGGCAATACTGAAGCTTTCTTT. It encodes CASRKTGGNTEAFF.